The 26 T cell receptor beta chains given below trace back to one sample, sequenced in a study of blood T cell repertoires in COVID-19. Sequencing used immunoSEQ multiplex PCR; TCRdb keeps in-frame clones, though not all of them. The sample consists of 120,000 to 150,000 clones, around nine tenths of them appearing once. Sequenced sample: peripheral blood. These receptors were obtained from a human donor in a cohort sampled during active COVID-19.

DNA for the CDR3: TGTGCCAGCAGTGAACCGGGAACAGGGGACCAAGAGACCCAGTACTTC. This translates into CASSEPGTGDQETQYF. The rearrangement uses TRBV6-1 and TRBJ2-5, with TRBD1 matching 7 bases. The germline CDR1 and CDR2 sequences are MNHNS and SASEGT. This CDR3 is 16 amino acids long. V lost 2 bases, J lost 0 bases, and 6 bases stayed unmatched.

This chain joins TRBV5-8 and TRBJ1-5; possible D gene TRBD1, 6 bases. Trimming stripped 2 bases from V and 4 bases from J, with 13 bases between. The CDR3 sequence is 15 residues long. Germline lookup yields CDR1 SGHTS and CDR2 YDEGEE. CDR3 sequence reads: CASSFRGLGNQPQHF. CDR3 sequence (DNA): TGTGCCAGCAGCTTTAGGGGGTTGGGTAATCAGCCCCAGCATTTT.

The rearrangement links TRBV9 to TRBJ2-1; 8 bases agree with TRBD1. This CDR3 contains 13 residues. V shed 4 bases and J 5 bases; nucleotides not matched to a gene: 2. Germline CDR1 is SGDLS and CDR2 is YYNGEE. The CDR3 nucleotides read TGTGCCAGCAGCCGGACAGGGAACAATGAGCAGTTCTTC. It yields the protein CASSRTGNNEQFF. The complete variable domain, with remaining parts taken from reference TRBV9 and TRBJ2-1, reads DSGVTQTPKHLITATGQRVTLRCSPRSGDLSVYWYQQSLDQGLQFLIQYYNGEERAKGNILERFSAQQFPDLHSELNLSSLELGDSALYFCASSRTGNNEQFFGPGTRLTVL.

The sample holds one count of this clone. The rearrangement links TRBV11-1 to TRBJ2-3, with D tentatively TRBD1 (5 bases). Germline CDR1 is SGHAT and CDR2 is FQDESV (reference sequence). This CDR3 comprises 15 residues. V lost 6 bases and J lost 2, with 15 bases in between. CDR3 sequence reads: CASSRGSDITDTQYF. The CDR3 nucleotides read TGTGCCAGCAGTAGGGGCTCCGATATCACAGATACGCAGTATTTT.

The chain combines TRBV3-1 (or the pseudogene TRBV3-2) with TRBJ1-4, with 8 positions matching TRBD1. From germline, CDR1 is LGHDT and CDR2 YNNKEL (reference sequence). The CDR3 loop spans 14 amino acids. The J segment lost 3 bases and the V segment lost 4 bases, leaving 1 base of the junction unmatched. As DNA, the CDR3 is TGTGCCAGCAGCCGGACAGGGTCTAATGAAAAACTGTTTTTT. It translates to CASSRTGSNEKLFF.

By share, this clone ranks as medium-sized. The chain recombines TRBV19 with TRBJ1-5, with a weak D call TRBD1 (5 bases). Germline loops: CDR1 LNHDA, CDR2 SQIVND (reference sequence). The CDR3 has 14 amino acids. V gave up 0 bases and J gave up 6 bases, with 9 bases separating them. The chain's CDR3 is CASSIEVGGQPQHF. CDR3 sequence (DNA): TGTGCCAGTAGTATAGAAGTGGGGGGTCAGCCCCAGCATTTT.

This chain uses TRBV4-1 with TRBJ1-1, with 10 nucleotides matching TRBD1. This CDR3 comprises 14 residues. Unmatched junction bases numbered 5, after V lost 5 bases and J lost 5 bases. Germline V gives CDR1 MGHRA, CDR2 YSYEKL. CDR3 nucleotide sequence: TGCGCCAGCAGCTCGACAGGGGGCTTGACTGAAGCTTTCTTT. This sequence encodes CASSSTGGLTEAFF.

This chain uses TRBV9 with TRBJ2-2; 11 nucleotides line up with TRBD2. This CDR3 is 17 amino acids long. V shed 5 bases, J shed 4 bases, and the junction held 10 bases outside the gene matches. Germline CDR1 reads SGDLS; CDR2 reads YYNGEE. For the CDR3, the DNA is TGTGCCAGCAGAGCCTCACTAGCGGGAGTTAGCACCGGGGAGCTGTTTTTT. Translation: CASRASLAGVSTGELFF.

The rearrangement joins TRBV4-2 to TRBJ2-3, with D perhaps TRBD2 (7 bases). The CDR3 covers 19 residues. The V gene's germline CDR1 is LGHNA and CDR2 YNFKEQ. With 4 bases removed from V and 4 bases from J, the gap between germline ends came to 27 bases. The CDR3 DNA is TGTGCCAGCAGCCCCCTCCGAGGGGGGGGGCCTGTAAGGGCAGATACGCAGTATTTT. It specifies CASSPLRGGGPVRADTQYF.

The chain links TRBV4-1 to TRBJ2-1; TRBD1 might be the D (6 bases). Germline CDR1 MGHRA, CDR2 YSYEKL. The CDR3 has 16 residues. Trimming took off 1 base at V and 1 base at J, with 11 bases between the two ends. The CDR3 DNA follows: TGCGCCAGCAGCCAAGGGGGGCTTAGGTCCTACAATGAGCAGTTCTTC. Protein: CASSQGGLRSYNEQFF.

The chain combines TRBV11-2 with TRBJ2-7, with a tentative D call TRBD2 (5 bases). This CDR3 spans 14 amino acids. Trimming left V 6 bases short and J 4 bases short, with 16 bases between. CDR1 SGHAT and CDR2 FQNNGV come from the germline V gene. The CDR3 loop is CASSRFRGAYEQYF. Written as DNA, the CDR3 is TGTGCCAGCAGTCGCTTCCGGGGAGCATACGAGCAGTACTTC.

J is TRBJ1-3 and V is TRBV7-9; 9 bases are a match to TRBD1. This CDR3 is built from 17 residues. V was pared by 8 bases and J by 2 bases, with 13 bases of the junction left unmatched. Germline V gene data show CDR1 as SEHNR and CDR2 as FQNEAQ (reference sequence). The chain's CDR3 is CASVAGTGTLTGNTIYF. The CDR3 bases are TGTGCCAGCGTAGCGGGGACAGGGACACTTACTGGAAACACCATATATTTT. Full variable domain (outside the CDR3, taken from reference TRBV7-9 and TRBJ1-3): DTGVSQNPRHKITKRGQNVTFRCDPISEHNRLYWYRQTLGQGPEFLTYFQNEAQLEKSRLLSDRFSAERPKGSFSTLEIQRTEQGDSAMYLCASVAGTGTLTGNTIYFGEGSWLTVV.

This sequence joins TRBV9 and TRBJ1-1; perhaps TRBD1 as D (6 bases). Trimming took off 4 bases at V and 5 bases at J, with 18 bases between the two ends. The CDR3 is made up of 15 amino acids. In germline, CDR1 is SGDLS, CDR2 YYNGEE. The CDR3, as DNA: TGTGCCAGCAGCTCCTACTCCAGGGGAGGGACTGAAGCTTTCTTT. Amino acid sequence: CASSSYSRGGTEAFF.

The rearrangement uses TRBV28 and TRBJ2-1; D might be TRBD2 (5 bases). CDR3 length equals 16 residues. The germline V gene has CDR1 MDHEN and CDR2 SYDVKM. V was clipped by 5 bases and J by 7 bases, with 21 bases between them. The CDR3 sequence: CASSPLVSAHLNEQFF. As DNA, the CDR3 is TGTGCCAGCAGTCCCCTTGTTAGCGCCCATCTAAATGAGCAGTTCTTC.

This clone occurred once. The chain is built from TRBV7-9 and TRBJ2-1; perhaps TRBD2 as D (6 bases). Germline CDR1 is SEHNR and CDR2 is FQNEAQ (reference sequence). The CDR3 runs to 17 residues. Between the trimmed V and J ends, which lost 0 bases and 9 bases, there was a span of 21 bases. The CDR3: CASSLAWVGGKTSEQFF. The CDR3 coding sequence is TGTGCCAGCAGCTTAGCGTGGGTCGGGGGTAAGACAAGTGAGCAGTTCTTC.

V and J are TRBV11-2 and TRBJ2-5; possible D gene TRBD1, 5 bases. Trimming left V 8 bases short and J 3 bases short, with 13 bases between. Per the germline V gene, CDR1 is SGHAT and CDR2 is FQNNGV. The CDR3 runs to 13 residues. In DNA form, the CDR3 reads TGTGCCAGCTTGGGGCCCGGAAAAGAGACCCAGTACTTC. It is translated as CASLGPGKETQYF.

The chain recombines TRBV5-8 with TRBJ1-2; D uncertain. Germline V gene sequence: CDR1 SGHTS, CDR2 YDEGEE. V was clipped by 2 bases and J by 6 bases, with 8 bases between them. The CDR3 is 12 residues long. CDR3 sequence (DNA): TGTGCCAGCAGCTTCGCCCTACATGGCTACACCTTC. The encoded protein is CASSFALHGYTF. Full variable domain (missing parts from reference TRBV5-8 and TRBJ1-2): EAGVTQSPTHLIKTRGQQATLRCSPISGHTSVYWYQQALGLGLQFLLWYDEGEERNRGNFPPRFSGRQFPNYSSELNVNALELEDSALYLCASSFALHGYTFGSGTRLTVV.

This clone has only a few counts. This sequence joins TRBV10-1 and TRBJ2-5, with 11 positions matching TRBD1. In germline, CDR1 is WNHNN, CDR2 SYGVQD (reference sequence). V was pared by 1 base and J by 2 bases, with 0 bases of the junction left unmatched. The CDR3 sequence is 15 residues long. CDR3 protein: CASSEWDRGQETQYF. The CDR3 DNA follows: TGCGCCAGCAGTGAGTGGGACAGGGGGCAAGAGACCCAGTACTTC.

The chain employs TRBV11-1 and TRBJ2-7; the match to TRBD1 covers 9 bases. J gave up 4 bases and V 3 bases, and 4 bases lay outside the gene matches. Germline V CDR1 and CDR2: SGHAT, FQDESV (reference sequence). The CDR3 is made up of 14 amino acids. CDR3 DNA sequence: TGTGCCAGCAGCTTCCAGACAGGGGGATACGAGCAGTACTTC. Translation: CASSFQTGGYEQYF.

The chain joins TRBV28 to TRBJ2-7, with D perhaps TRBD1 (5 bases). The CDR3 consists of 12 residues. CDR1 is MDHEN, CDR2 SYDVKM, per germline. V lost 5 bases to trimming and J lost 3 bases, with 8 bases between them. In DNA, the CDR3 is TGTGCCAGCAGTGCAGGGAACTACGAGCAGTACTTC. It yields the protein CASSAGNYEQYF.

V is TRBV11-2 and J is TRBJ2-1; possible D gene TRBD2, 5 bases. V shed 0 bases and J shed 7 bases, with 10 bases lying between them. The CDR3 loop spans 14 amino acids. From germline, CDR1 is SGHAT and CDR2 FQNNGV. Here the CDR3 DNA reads TGTGCCAGCAGCTTAGACTACCGAGGGAATGAGCAGTTCTTC. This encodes CASSLDYRGNEQFF.

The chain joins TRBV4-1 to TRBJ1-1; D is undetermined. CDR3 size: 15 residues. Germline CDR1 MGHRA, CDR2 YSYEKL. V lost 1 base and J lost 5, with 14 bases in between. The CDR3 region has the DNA TGCGCCAGCAGCCAAGGTTCCAGTCTCGGGACTGAAGCTTTCTTT. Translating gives CASSQGSSLGTEAFF.

In DNA, the CDR3 is TGCGCCAGCAGCCAGGGGGCCTCAGGGAACGAGCAGTACTTC. As protein: CASSQGASGNEQYF. The V gene is TRBV4-1, the J gene TRBJ2-7; a possible D gene is TRBD1 (6 bases). The germline gives CDR1 MGHRA, CDR2 YSYEKL. The V end was cut by 3 bases, the J end by 5 bases, with 14 bases between. The CDR3 consists of 14 residues.

This CDR3 reads CASYLAGTDTQYF. In DNA, the CDR3 is TGTGCCAGCTACCTAGCGGGTACAGATACGCAGTATTTT. The V gene is TRBV2, the J gene TRBJ2-3; 8 nucleotides align to TRBD2. Germline V gene sequence: CDR1 SNHLY, CDR2 FYNNEI. The J segment lost 3 bases and the V segment lost 8 bases, leaving 4 bases of the junction unmatched. There are 13 residues in the CDR3.

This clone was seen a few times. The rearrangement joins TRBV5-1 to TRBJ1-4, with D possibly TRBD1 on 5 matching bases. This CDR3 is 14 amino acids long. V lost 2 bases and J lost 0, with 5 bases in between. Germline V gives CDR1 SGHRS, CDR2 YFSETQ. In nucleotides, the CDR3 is TGCGCCAGCAGCTTAGGGGCAACTAATGAAAAACTGTTTTTT. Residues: CASSLGATNEKLFF.

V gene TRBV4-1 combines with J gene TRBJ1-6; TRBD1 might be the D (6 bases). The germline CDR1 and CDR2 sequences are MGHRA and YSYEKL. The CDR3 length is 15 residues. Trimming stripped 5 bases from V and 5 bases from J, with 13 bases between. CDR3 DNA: TGCGCCAGCAGCGTCCGGGACACTGATAATTCACCCCTCCACTTT. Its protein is CASSVRDTDNSPLHF.